What follows are 3 T cell receptor beta chains derived from one specimen sequenced in a study of radiotherapy plus CTLA-4 blockade in lung cancer. The table came from immunoSEQ multiplex PCR; TCRdb's copy has only in-frame clones and leaves some out. The repertoire holds approximately 85,000 clones, over 75% seen once, with 14% to 15% in the top ten. Sample: peripheral blood, taken from a patient treated with radiotherapy plus ipilimumab. The receptors were gathered from a human donor with non-small cell lung cancer that progressed on radiotherapy plus ipilimumab.

The chain uses TRBV5-8 and TRBJ2-7; 9 nucleotides match TRBD2. Trimming at V came to 3 bases and at J to 2 bases, leaving 3 bases not matched to a gene. The CDR3 sequence is 14 residues long. Germline-derived CDR1 and CDR2 are SGHTS and YDEGEE. The DNA of the CDR3 is TGTGCCAGCAGCTGGTCTAGCGGGGCCTACGAGCAGTACTTC. Its translation is CASSWSSGAYEQYF.

The V and J genes are TRBV4-2 and TRBJ2-7, with 9 bases identical to TRBD2. Trimming cost V 0 bases and J 4 bases; bases outside gene matches: 4. This CDR3 spans 15 amino acids. Germline V gene lookup returns CDR1 LGHNA and CDR2 YNFKEQ. Here the CDR3 reads CASSQDIAGAYEQYF. CDR3 nucleotides: TGTGCCAGCAGCCAAGACATAGCGGGAGCTTACGAGCAGTACTTC.

This clone was counted between two and nine times. The J gene is TRBJ1-3, the V gene TRBV5-6; D ambiguous. In germline, CDR1 is SGHDT, CDR2 YYEEEE. V shed 1 base and J shed 2 bases, with 7 bases lying between them. The CDR3 covers 14 residues. The CDR3 sequence is CASSLWVAGNTIYF. The CDR3 DNA sequence: TGTGCCAGCAGCTTGTGGGTAGCTGGAAACACCATATATTTT. Drawing the rest from reference TRBV5-6 and TRBJ1-3, the complete variable domain is DAGVTQSPTHLIKTRGQQVTLRCSPKSGHDTVSWYQQALGQGPQFIFQYYEEEERQRGNFPDRFSGHQFPNYSSELNVNALLLGDSALYLCASSLWVAGNTIYFGEGSWLTVV.